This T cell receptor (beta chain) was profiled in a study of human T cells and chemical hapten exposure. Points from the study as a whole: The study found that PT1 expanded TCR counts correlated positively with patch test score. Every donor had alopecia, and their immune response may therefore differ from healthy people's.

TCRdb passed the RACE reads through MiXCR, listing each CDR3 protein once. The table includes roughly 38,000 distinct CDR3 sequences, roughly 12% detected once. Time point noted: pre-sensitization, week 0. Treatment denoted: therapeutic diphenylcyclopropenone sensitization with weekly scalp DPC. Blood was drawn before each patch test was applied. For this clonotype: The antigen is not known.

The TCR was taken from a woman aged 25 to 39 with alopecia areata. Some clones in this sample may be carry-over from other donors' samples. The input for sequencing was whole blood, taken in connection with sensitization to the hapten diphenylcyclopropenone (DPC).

Written as DNA, the CDR3 is TGTGCCAGCAGCTTAGTGTACAGGGACACTGAAGCTTTCTTT. Protein sequence: CASSLVYRDTEAFF. This chain uses TRBV7-2 with TRBJ1-1, with D possibly being TRBD1 (6 bases). The CDR3 has 14 residues. Trimming cost V 1 base and J 3 bases, with 9 bases left between them. In germline, CDR1 is SGHTA, CDR2 FQGNSA.